This TCR beta chain came from a study of T cell responses to AZD1222 COVID-19 vaccine. Study-wide context: Pooled in the analysis were second doses at about 4 or about 12 weeks. Whole-study findings and limits: At baseline, just 6 or 7 AZD1222 recipients tested seropositive. Donors in the cohort were predominantly white British and more often female, and clonal diversity was possibly underestimated. The study reported that nearly half of spike-specific TCRs target unmutated variant regions.

TCRdb's table, derived via immunoSEQ multiplex PCR, lists solely in-frame clones and lacks some. The sample lists some 120,000 clones; 70% to 90% were seen once. Concerning this clone itself: Antigen specificity is unknown.

The sequencing used peripheral blood, collected on day 0 of AZD1222 vaccination. The receptor was isolated from an adult in good health.

CDR3 DNA sequence: TGTGCCAGCAGCCAAGATCTTGAGCACTACAATGAGCAGTTCTTC. As protein: CASSQDLEHYNEQFF. The chain has TRBV3-1 (or the pseudogene TRBV3-2) and TRBJ2-1; no definite D call. Germline values: CDR1 LGHDT, CDR2 YNNKEL (reference sequence). Trimming pared 0 bases from V and 3 bases from J, leaving 9 bases between. CDR3 length: 15 amino acids.